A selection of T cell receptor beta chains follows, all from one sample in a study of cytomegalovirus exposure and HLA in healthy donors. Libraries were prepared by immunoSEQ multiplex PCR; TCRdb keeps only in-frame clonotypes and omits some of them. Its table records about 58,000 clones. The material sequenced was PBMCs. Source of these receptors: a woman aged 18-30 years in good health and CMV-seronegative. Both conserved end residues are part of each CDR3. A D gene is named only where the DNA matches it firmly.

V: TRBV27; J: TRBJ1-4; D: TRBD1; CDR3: CASSFGQAEGKLFF; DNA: TGTGCCAGCAGTTTCGGACAGGCAGAGGGAAAACTGTTTTTT
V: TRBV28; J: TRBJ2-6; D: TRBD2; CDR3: CASSFAETSLLEANVLTF; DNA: TGTGCCAGCAGTTTCGCAGAGACTAGCTTGCTAGAGGCCAACGTCCTGACTTTC
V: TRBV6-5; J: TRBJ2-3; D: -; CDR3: CATGAYTDTQYF; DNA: TGTGCCACAGGGGCCTACACAGATACGCAGTATTTT
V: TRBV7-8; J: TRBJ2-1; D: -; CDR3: CASSFVGRDNNEQFF; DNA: TGTGCCAGCAGCTTCGTAGGGAGGGACAACAATGAGCAGTTCTTC
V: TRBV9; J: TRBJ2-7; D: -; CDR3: CASSARDSGSAEQYF; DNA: TGTGCCAGCAGCGCTCGGGACTCAGGGTCCGCCGAGCAGTACTTC
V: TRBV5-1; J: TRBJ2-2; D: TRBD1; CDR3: CASSPGTVALELFF; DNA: TGCGCCAGCAGCCCGGGGACAGTTGCCTTGGAGCTGTTTTTT
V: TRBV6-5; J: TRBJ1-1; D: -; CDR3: CASSYSGSGGAFF; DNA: TGTGCCAGCAGTTACTCAGGGTCGGGGGGAGCTTTCTTT
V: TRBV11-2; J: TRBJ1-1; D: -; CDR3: CASSLRDSEAFF; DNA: TGTGCCAGCAGCTTGAGAGACAGTGAAGCTTTCTTT
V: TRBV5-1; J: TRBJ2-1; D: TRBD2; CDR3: CASTRGSGAADEQFF; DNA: TGCGCCAGCACTCGGGGTAGCGGGGCCGCGGACGAGCAGTTCTTC
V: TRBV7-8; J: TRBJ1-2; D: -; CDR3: CASSYPTGNYGYTF; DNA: TGTGCCAGCAGCTACCCAACAGGGAACTATGGCTACACCTTC
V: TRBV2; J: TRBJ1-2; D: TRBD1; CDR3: CASSTRGLHGYTF; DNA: TGTGCCAGCAGTACGAGGGGGCTTCATGGCTACACCTTC
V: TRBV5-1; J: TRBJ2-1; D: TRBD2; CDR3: CASSRGLAGNEQFF; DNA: TGCGCCAGCAGCCGGGGACTAGCGGGAAATGAGCAGTTCTTC
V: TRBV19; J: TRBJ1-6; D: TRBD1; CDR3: CADGQGHSPLHF; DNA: TGTGCCGACGGACAGGGTCACTCACCCCTCCACTTT
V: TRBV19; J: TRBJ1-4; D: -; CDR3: CASSSRALFEKLFF; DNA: TGTGCCAGTAGTTCCAGGGCCCTCTTTGAAAAACTGTTTTTT
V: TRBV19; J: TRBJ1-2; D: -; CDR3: CASSPTSQDNDYGYTF; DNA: TGTGCCAGTAGTCCCACCTCGCAGGATAATGACTATGGCTACACCTTC
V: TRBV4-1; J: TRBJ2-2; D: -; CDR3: CASSQFLTRANTGELFF; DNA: TGCGCCAGCAGCCAATTCCTGACTAGAGCGAACACCGGGGAGCTGTTTTTT
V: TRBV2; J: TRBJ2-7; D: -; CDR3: CASWDPGRDGEQYF; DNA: TGTGCCAGCTGGGACCCCGGGAGAGATGGCGAGCAGTACTTC
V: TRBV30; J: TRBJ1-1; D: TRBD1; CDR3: CAWRQTGKDTEAFF; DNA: TGTGCCTGGAGGCAGACAGGGAAAGACACTGAAGCTTTCTTT
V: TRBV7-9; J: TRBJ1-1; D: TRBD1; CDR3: CASSLWTGTGTEAFF; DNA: TGTGCCAGCAGCCTGTGGACAGGGACGGGCACTGAAGCTTTCTTT
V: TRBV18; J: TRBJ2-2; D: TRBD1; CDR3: CASSPRAAGTGGTGELFF; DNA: TGTGCCAGCTCCCCCCGGGCCGCCGGGACAGGGGGCACCGGGGAGCTGTTTTTT
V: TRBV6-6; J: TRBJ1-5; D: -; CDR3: CASRRDINQPQHF; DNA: TGTGCCAGCAGGAGGGACATTAACCAGCCCCAGCATTTT
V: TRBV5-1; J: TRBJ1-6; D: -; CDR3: CASSMDASNSPLHF; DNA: TGCGCCAGCAGCATGGACGCCAGTAATTCACCCCTCCACTTT
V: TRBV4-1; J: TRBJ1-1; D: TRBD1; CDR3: CASSQAGQRSEAFF; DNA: TGCGCCAGCAGCCAAGCGGGACAGAGAAGTGAAGCTTTCTTT
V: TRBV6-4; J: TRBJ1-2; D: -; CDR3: CASSDFQGSNYGYTF; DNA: TGTGCCAGCAGTGACTTTCAGGGGAGTAACTATGGCTACACCTTC
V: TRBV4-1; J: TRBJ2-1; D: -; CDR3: CASSHIRGYNEQFF; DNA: TGCGCCAGCAGCCATATACGGGGGTACAATGAGCAGTTCTTC
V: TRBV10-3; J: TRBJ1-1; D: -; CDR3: CAIRQLQGVTEAFF; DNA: TGTGCCATCCGTCAACTACAGGGTGTCACTGAAGCTTTCTTT
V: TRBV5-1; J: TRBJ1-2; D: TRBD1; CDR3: CASSVGGQDYGYTF; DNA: TGCGCCAGCAGCGTTGGGGGACAGGACTATGGCTACACCTTC
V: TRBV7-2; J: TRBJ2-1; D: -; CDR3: CASSPGAEQFF; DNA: TGTGCCAGCAGCCCGGGAGCGGAGCAGTTCTTC
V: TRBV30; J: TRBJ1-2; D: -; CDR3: CVEGGIYGYTF; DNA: TGTGTGGAGGGGGGGATCTATGGCTACACCTTC
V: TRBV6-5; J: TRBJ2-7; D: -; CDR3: CASSSLREIVAEQYF; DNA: TGTGCCAGCAGTTCCCTCAGGGAAATTGTGGCCGAGCAGTACTTC
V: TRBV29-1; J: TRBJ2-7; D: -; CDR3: CSVNSDSYEQYF; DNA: TGCAGCGTCAACTCGGACAGCTACGAGCAGTACTTC
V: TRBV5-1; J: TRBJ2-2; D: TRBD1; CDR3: CASTKQGANTGELFF; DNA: TGCGCCAGCACAAAACAGGGGGCGAACACCGGGGAGCTGTTTTTT
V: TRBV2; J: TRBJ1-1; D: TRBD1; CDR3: CASSRDSQANTEAFF; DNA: TGTGCCAGCAGTCGGGACAGTCAAGCGAACACTGAAGCTTTCTTT
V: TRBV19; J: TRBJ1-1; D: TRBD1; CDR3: CASRPRDRVVVEEAFF; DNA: TGTGCCAGTAGACCACGGGACAGGGTTGTTGTTGAGGAGGCTTTCTTT
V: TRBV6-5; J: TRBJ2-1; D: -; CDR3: CASSYSRDNEQFF; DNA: TGTGCCAGCAGTTACTCGAGAGACAATGAGCAGTTCTTC
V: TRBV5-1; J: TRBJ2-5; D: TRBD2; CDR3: CASSTPGLAGGLETQYF; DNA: TGCGCCAGCAGCACCCCGGGACTAGCGGGAGGGTTAGAGACCCAGTACTTC
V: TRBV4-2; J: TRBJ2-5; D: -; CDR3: CASSQNLLAPSYQETQYF; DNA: TGTGCCAGCAGCCAGAACCTCCTAGCGCCTTCGTACCAAGAGACCCAGTACTTC
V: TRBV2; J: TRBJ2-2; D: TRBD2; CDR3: CASRTSGGPGTGELFF; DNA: TGTGCCAGCAGGACTAGCGGGGGGCCGGGCACCGGGGAGCTGTTTTTT
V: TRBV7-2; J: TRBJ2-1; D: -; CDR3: CASSSQGRGGNEQFF; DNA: TGTGCCAGCAGCTCCCAGGGGCGGGGAGGGAATGAGCAGTTCTTC
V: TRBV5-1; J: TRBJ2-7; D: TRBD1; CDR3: CASSFLRTGQGYEQYF; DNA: TGCGCCAGCAGCTTCCTTCGGACAGGGCAGGGCTACGAGCAGTACTTC
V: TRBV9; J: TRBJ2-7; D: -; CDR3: CASSVSREQGMAYEQYF; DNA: TGTGCCAGCAGCGTAAGTAGAGAACAGGGTATGGCCTACGAGCAGTACTTC
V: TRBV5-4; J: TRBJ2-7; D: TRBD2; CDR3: CASRDRTSGGGQQYF; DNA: TGTGCCAGCAGGGACAGGACTAGCGGGGGCGGTCAGCAGTACTTC
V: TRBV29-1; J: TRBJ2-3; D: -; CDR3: CSVEDPVLAQQYF; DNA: TGCAGCGTTGAAGATCCTGTGCTAGCGCAGCAGTATTTT
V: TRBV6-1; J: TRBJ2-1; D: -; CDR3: CACNPWRNNEQFF; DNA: TGTGCCTGCAACCCCTGGCGGAACAATGAGCAGTTCTTC
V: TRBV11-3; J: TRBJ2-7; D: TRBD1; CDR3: CASIASKPGQGYEQYF; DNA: TGTGCCAGCATAGCCTCTAAACCGGGACAGGGGTACGAGCAGTACTTC
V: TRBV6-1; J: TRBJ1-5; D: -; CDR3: CASGHYWRQPQHF; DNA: TGTGCCAGCGGCCACTATTGGAGGCAGCCCCAGCATTTT
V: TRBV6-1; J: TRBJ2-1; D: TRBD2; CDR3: CASSELAGSDNEQFF; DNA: TGTGCCAGCAGTGAACTAGCGGGATCCGACAATGAGCAGTTCTTC
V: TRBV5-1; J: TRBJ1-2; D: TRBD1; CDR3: CASRITPGQDYGYTF; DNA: TGCGCCAGCAGGATTACTCCGGGACAGGACTACGGCTACACCTTC
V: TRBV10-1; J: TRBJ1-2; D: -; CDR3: CASSERSGYGYTF; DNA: TGCGCCAGCAGTGAGAGGTCAGGGTATGGCTACACCTTC
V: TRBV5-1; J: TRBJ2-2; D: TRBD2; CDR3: CASSLMGLANTGELFF; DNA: TGCGCCAGCAGCTTGATGGGACTAGCTAACACCGGGGAGCTGTTTTTT
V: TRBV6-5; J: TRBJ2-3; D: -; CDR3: CASNHQIGTDTQYF; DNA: TGTGCCAGCAACCATCAGATCGGGACAGATACGCAGTATTTT
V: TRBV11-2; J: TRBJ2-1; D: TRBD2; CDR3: CASSLEAGGLENEQFF; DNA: TGTGCCAGCAGCTTAGAGGCCGGGGGGTTGGAAAATGAGCAGTTCTTC